The table lists the clone carrying this T cell receptor beta chain with a count of one. Original processing methods: Amplified reference gene primers provided the basis for estimating nucleated cell counts. Generated by immunoSEQ multiplex PCR, the TCRdb table keeps only in-frame clones and is missing some. Clone size and V and J calls were adopted from that table, with D and trimming inferred from the DNA. The sample consists of 200,000 to 250,000 clones, around nine tenths of them appearing once. The entry originates in a study of blood T cell repertoires in COVID-19. Germline V gene lookup returns CDR1 MDHEN and CDR2 SYDVKM. V shed 2 bases, J shed 5 bases, and the junction held 16 bases outside the gene matches. This CDR3 spans 18 amino acids.

The receptor's source is a man in his fifties or sixties with acute or convalescent COVID-19. Sequences were obtained from peripheral blood. The chain carries TRBV28 and TRBJ2-5; TRBD1 matches at 8 bases. CDR3 in DNA: TGTGCCAGCAGTTTAGGGTCAGGGGGCTTGGGGCCCGGGGAGACCCAGTACTTC. Its protein is CASSLGSGGLGPGETQYF.